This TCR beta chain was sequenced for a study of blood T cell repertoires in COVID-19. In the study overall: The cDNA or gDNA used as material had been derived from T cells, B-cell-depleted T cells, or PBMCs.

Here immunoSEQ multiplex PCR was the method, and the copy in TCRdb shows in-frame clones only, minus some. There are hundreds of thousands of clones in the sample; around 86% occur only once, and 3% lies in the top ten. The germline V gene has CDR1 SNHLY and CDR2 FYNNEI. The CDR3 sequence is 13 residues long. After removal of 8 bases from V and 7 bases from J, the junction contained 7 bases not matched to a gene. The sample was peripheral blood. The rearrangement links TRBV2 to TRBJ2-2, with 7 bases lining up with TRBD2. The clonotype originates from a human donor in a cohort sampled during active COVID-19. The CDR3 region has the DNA TGTGCCAGCGCCCGGGGGGAGGACGGGGAGCTGTTTTTT. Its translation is CASARGEDGELFF.